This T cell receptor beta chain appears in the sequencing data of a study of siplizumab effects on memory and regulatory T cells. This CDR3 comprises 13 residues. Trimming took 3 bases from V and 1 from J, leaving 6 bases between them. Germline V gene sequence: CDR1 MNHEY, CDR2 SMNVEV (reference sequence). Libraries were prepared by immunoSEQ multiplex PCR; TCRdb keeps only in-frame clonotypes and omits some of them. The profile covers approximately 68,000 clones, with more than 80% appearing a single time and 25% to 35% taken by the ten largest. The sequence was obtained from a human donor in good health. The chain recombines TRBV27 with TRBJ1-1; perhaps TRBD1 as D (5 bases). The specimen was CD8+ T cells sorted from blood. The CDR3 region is CASSFGTNTEAFF. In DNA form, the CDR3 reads TGTGCCAGCAGTTTCGGGACGAACACTGAAGCTTTCTTT.